The following is a TCR beta chain sequence with its context. No antigen is known for it. This may arise from a read error, as a much more abundant clone is one base away. A sample-barcoded 5' primer and a J-beta primer mix were used in a second PCR of roughly 6 to 12 cycles. TCRdb re-analysed the 5' RACE reads in MiXCR, keeping a single row per CDR3 protein. The sample has about 930,000 distinct CDR3 sequences; about 28% are singletons. This record comes from a study of blood T cells in healthy people across ages. Drawn from each donor were approximately 9.5 milliliters of peripheral blood. Germline V gives CDR1 MNHEY, CDR2 SVGAGI. The V end was cut by 8 bases, the J end by 11 bases, with 15 bases between. This CDR3 spans 11 amino acids. Study-wide results and limits: The lack of PBMC sorting stopped any conclusive naive versus antigen-experienced comparison. Both higher diversity and more naive CD4+ cells marked long-lived donors when set against aged donors. In older individuals, TCR beta diversity per million T cells was lower, falling roughly linearly with age.

This sample was shared with a second study, whose subject was T cells of mothers and their children.

The TCR comes from a woman in her forties in good health. The chain has TRBV6-5 and TRBJ2-5; either TRBD1 or TRBD2 may supply D (5 bases each). Sequenced material: blood. For the CDR3, the DNA is TGTGCCAGCGAGGGGAACAACGTGCAGTACTTC. It specifies CASEGNNVQYF.